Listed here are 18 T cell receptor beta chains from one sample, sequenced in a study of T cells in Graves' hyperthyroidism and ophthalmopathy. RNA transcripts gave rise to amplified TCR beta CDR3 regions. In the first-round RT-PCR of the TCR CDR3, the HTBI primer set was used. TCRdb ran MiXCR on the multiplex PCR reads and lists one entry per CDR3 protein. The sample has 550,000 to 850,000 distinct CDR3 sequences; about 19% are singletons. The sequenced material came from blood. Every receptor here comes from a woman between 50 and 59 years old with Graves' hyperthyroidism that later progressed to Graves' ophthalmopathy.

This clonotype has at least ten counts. The CDR3 nucleotides read TGTGCCAGCAGTGACCCTCGTGGGTCTGATACGCAGTATTTT. Amino acids: CASSDPRGSDTQYF. This chain joins TRBV2 and TRBJ2-3; D remains unclear. The CDR3 is 14 residues long. In germline, CDR1 is SNHLY, CDR2 FYNNEI. Trimming pared 3 bases from V and 6 bases from J, leaving 13 bases between. The full variable domain, with the rest looked up from reference TRBV2 and TRBJ2-3, is EPEVTQTPSHQVTQMGQEVILRCVPISNHLYFYWYRQILGQKVEFLVSFYNNEISEKSEIFDDQFSVERPDGSNFTLKIRSTKLEDSAMYFCASSDPRGSDTQYFGPGTRLTVL.

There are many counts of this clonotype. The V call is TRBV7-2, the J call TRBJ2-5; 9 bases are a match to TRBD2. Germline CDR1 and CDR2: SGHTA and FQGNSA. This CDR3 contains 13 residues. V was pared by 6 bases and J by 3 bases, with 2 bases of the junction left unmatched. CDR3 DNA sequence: TGTGCCAGCAGGGCTAGCGGGGAAGAGACCCAGTACTTC. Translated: CASRASGEETQYF.

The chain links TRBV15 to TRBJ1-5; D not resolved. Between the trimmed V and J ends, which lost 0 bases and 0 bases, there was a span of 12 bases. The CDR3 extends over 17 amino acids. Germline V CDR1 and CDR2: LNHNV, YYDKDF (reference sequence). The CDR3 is CATSRDMVAGSNQPQHF. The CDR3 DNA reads TGTGCCACCAGCAGAGATATGGTGGCAGGTAGCAATCAGCCCCAGCATTTT.

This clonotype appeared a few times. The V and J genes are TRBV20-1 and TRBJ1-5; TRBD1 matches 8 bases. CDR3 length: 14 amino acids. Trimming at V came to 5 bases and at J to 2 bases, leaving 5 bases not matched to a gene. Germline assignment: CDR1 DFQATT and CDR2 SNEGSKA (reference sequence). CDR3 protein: CSAVGQGGNQPQHF. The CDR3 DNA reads TGCAGTGCTGTTGGACAGGGTGGCAATCAGCCCCAGCATTTT.

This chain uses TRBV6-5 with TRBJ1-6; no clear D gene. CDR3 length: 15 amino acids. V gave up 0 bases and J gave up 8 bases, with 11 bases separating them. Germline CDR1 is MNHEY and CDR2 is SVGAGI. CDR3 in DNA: TGTGCCAGCAGTTACTCCGGGGATTCGGATTCACCCCTCCACTTT. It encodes CASSYSGDSDSPLHF.

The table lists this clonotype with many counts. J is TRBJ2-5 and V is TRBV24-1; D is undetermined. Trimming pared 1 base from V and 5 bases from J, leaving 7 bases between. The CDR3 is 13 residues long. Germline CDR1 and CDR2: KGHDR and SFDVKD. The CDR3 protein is CATSDFVGETQYF. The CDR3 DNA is TGTGCCACCAGTGATTTCGTCGGGGAGACCCAGTACTTC.

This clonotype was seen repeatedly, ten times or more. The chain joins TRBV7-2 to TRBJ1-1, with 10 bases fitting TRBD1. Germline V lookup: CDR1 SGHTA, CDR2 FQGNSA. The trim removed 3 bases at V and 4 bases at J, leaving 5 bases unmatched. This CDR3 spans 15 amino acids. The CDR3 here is CASSLGGTGVTEAFF. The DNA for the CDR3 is TGTGCCAGCAGCTTGGGTGGGACAGGGGTCACTGAAGCTTTCTTT.

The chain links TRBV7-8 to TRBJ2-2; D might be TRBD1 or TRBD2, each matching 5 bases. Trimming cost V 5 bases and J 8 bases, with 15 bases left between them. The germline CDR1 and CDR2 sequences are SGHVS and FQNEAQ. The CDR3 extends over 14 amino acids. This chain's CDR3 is CASSPLGTVGELFF. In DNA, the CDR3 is TGTGCCAGCAGCCCTTTGGGGACGGTGGGGGAGCTGTTTTTT.

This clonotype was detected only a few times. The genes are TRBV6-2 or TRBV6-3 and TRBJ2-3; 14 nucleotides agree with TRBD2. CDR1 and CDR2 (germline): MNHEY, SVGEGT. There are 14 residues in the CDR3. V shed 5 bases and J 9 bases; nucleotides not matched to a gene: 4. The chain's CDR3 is CASSKGLAGETQYF. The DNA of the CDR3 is TGTGCCAGCAGTAAGGGACTAGCGGGGGAGACGCAGTATTTT.

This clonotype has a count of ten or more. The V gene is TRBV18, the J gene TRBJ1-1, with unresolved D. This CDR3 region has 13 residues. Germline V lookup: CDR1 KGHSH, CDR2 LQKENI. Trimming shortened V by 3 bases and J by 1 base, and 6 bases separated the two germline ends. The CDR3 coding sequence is TGTGCCAGCTCACCGGTAGCGAACACTGAAGCTTTCTTT. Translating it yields CASSPVANTEAFF.

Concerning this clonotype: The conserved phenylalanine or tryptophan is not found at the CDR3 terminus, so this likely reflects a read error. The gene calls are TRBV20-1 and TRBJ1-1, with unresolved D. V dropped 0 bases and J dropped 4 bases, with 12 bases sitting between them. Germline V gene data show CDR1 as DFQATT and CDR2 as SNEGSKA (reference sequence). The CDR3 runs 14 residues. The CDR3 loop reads CSARDGPAGTEAFL. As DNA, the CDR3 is TGCAGTGCTAGAGACGGGCCTGCGGGCACTGAAGCTTTCCTT.

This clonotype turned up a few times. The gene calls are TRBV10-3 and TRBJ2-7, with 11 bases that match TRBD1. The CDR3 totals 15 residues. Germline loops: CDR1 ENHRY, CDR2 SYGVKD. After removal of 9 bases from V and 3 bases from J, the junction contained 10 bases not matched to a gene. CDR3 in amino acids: CAIRGGGQGDYEQYF. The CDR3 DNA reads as TGTGCCATTCGGGGCGGGGGACAGGGGGACTACGAGCAGTACTTC.

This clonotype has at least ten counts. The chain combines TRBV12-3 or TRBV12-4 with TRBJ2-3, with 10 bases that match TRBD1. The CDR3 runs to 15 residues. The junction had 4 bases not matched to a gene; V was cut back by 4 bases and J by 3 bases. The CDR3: CASSSRQGATDTQYF. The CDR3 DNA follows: TGTGCCAGCAGTTCCCGACAGGGGGCAACAGATACGCAGTATTTT.

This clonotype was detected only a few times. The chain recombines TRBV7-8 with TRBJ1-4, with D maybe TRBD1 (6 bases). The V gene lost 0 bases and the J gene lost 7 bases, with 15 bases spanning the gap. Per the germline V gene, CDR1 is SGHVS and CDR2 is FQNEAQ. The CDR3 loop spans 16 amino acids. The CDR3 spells CASSLAMGALGEKLFF. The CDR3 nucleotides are TGTGCCAGCAGCTTAGCGATGGGGGCCCTAGGTGAAAAACTGTTTTTT.

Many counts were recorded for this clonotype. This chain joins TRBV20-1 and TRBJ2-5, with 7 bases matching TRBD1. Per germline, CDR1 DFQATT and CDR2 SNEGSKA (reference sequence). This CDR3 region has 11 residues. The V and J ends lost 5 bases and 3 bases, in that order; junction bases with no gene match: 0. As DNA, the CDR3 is TGCAGTGCTGACAGGGAAGAGACCCAGTACTTC. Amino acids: CSADREETQYF.

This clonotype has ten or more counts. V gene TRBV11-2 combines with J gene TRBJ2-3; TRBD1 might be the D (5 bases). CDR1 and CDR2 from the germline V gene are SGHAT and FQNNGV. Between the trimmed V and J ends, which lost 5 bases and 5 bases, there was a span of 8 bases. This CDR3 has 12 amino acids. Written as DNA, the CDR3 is TGTGCCAGCAGCCACCAGGGAGATACGCAGTATTTT. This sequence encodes CASSHQGDTQYF.

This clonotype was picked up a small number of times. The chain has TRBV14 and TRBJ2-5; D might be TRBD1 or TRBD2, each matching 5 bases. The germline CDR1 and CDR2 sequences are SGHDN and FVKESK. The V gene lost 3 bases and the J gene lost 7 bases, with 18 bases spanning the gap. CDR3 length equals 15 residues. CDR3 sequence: CASSQRSGAAGTQYF. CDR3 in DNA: TGTGCCAGCAGCCAGAGGTCCGGGGCCGCCGGGACCCAGTACTTC. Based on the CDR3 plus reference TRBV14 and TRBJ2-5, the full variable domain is EAGVTQFPSHSVIEKGQTVTLRCDPISGHDNLYWYRRVMGKEIKFLLHFVKESKQDESGMPNNRFLAERTGGTYSTLKVQPAELEDSGVYFCASSQRSGAAGTQYFGPGTRLLVL.

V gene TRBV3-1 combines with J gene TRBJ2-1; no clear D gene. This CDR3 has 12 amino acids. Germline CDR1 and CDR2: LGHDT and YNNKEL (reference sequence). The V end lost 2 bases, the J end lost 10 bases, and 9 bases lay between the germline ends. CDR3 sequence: CASSQQLREQFF. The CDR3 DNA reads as TGTGCCAGCAGCCAACAACTCCGAGAGCAGTTCTTC.